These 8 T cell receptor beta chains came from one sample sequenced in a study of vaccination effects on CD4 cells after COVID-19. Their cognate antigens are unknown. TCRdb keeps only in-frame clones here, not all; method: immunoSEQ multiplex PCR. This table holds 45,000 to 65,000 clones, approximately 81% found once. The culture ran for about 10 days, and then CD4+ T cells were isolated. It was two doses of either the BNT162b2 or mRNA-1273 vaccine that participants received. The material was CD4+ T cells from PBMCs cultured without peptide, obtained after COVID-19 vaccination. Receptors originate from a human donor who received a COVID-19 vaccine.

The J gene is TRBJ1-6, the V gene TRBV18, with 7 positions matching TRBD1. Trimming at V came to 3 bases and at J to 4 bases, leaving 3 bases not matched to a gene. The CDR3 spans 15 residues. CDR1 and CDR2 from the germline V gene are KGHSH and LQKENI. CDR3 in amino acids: CASSPQGGYNSPLHF. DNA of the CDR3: TGTGCCAGCTCACCCCAGGGGGGGTATAATTCACCCCTCCACTTT.

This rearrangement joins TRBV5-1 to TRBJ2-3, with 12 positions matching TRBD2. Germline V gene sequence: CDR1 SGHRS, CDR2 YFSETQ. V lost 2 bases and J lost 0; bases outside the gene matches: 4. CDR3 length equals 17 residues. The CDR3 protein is CASSFALAGGSTDTQYF. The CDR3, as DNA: TGCGCCAGCAGCTTTGCACTAGCGGGGGGAAGCACAGATACGCAGTATTTT.

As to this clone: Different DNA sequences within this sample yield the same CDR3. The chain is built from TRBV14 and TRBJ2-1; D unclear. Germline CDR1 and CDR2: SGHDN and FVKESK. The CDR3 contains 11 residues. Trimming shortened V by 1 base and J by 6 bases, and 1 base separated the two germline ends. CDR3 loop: CASSQANEQFF. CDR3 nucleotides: TGTGCCAGCAGCCAAGCCAATGAGCAGTTCTTC.

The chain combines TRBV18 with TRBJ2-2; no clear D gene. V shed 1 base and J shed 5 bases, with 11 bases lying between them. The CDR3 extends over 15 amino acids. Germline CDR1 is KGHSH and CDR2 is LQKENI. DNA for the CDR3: TGTGCCAGCTCACCACAGGCCCTCGGGACCGGGGAGCTGTTTTTT. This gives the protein CASSPQALGTGELFF.

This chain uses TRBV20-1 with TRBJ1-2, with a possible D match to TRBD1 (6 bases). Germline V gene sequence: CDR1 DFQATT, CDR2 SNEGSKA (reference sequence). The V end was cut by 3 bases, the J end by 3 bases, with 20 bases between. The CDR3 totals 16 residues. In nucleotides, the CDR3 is TGCAGTGCTAGTCGAGGGGGAGGGGCACCTTACTATGGCTACACCTTC. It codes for CSASRGGGAPYYGYTF.

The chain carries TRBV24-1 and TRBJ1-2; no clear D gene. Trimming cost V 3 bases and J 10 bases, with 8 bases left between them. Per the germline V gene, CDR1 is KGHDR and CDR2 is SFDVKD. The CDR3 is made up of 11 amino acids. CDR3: CATSDPFYYTF. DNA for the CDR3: TGTGCCACCAGTGATCCATTCTACTACACCTTC.

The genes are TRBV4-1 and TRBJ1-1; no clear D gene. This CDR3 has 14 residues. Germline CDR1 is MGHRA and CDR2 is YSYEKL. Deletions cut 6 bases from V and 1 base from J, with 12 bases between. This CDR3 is CASRPPLANTEAFF. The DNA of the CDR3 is TGCGCCAGCAGGCCCCCGTTAGCGAACACTGAAGCTTTCTTT.

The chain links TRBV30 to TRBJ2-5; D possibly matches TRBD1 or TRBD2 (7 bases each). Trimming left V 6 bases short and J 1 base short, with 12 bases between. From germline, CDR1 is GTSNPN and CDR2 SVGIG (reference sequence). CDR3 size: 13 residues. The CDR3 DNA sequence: TGTGCCTGCGCAGGGGGGGGCCAAGAGACCCAGTACTTC. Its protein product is CACAGGGQETQYF.